A single sample is the source of the 30 T cell receptor beta chains below, sequenced in a study of T cells in Graves' hyperthyroidism and ophthalmopathy. Researchers amplified the TCR beta CDR3 regions from RNA transcripts. HTBI primers were used for first-round RT-PCR of the TCR CDR3. One entry per CDR3 protein, called by TCRdb with MiXCR from the multiplex PCR reads. There are a few hundred thousand distinct CDR3 sequences in the sample; about 46% occur only once, and around two fifths lies in the top ten. Sequenced input: peripheral blood or thyroid tissue (not recorded which). These receptors were taken from an adult woman with Graves' disease, either hyperthyroidism or ophthalmopathy (not recorded which).

As for this clonotype: A clone one base away is much larger, so this may be a read error. This chain connects TRBV6-1 to TRBJ1-1, with D tentatively TRBD1 (5 bases). Germline loops: CDR1 MNHNS, CDR2 SASEGT. The CDR3 contains 14 residues. Here the CDR3 reads CTSSLGAEGTEAFF. The DNA of the CDR3 is TGTACCAGCAGCCTTGGGGCAGAGGGCACTGAAGCTTTCTTT.

The chain joins TRBV13 to TRBJ2-5; D ambiguous. The end of the DNA aligns better with TRBJ2-1, so the J call may be wrong. Germline CDR1 and CDR2: PRHDT and FYEKMQ (reference sequence). The CDR3 runs to 16 residues. The DNA for the CDR3 is TGTGCCAGCAGCTTAGGGCATTGGAAACGCTACAATGAGCAGTTCTTC. Encoded protein: CASSLGHWKRYNEQFF.

Comments on this clonotype: A read error may account for a junction end that differs from germline. V and J are TRBV20-1 and TRBJ2-2; 9 bases are shared with TRBD2. Germline lookup yields CDR1 DFQATT and CDR2 SNEGSKA (reference sequence). The CDR3 sequence is 15 residues long. The CDR3 is CSASNPSGATAELFF. The CDR3 DNA sequence: TGCAGTGCTAGTAATCCTAGCGGGGCTACCGCGGAGCTGTTTTTT.

About this clonotype: This may be a read error, as it is one base from a much larger clone. The chain uses TRBV4-1 and TRBJ2-2; D tentatively reads TRBD1 or TRBD2 (6 bases each). There are 14 residues in the CDR3. Trimming cost V 6 bases and J 8 bases, with 16 bases left between them. Germline assignment: CDR1 MGHRA and CDR2 YSYEKL. CDR3 amino acids: CASRGGQLLGELFF. Written as DNA, the CDR3 is TGCGCCAGCAGGGGGGGACAACTGTTAGGGGAGCTGTTTTTT.

This chain connects TRBV2 to TRBJ1-5; the D is unclear. The CDR3 covers 11 residues. Germline V gives CDR1 SNHLY, CDR2 FYNNEI. V was shortened by 5 bases and J by 8 bases, with 7 bases between the two germline ends. The CDR3 here is CASSWREPQHF. CDR3 bases: TGTGCCAGCAGTTGGCGGGAGCCCCAGCATTTT. The full variable domain, its missing parts supplied by reference TRBV2 and TRBJ1-5, is EPEVTQTPSHQVTQMGQEVILRCVPISNHLYFYWYRQILGQKVEFLVSFYNNEISEKSEIFDDQFSVERPDGSNFTLKIRSTKLEDSAMYFCASSWREPQHFGDGTRLSIL.

The count of this clonotype is one. V is TRBV29-1 and J is TRBJ1-4; the D gene is possibly TRBD1 (5 bases). CDR3 length equals 13 residues. V was pared by 4 bases and J by 4 bases, with 10 bases between. CDR1 SQVTM and CDR2 ANQGSEA come from the germline V gene. The CDR3 spells CSVAVGRNEKLFF. The CDR3 DNA follows: TGCAGCGTTGCGGTGGGGCGTAATGAAAAACTGTTTTTT.

This clonotype was counted between two and nine times. A junction end diverges from the germline sequence, so it may reflect a read error. The chain combines TRBV6-5 with TRBJ2-5; D might be TRBD1 (5 bases). The end of the DNA is better explained by TRBJ2-7, so the J call may be wrong. Per germline, CDR1 MNHEY and CDR2 SVGAGI. The CDR3 sequence is 14 residues long. In nucleotides, the CDR3 is TGTGCCATCAGTGAAGACAGACTCAACGACGAGCAGTACTTC. Its translation: CAISEDRLNDEQYF.

The chain has TRBV2 and TRBJ1-5; TRBD1 agrees at 11 bases. The CDR3 has 14 residues. Germline loops: CDR1 SNHLY, CDR2 FYNNEI. The V gene end was trimmed by 9 bases and the J gene end by 3 bases; junction bases not matched to a gene: 4. The CDR3 reads CARGDRGDNQPQHF. The CDR3 DNA sequence: TGTGCCAGAGGGGACAGGGGGGACAATCAGCCCCAGCATTTT. Using reference TRBV2 and TRBJ1-5 for the parts outside the CDR3, the full variable domain is EPEVTQTPSHQVTQMGQEVILRCVPISNHLYFYWYRQILGQKVEFLVSFYNNEISEKSEIFDDQFSVERPDGSNFTLKIRSTKLEDSAMYFCARGDRGDNQPQHFGDGTRLSIL.

As DNA, the CDR3 is TGCGCCAGCAGTCGGACAGAGATTAATTCACCCCTCCACTTT. Its translation is CASSRTEINSPLHF. The chain employs TRBV10-2 and TRBJ1-6; tentatively, D is TRBD1 (6 bases). Trimming left V 5 bases short and J 6 bases short, with 11 bases between. Per germline, CDR1 WSHSY and CDR2 SAAADI. The CDR3 has 14 amino acids.

The chain has TRBV7-9 and TRBJ1-2; 8 bases are a match to TRBD1. This CDR3 contains 14 residues. Trimming at V came to 5 bases and at J to 7 bases, leaving 9 bases not matched to a gene. CDR1 and CDR2 from the germline V gene are SEHNR and FQNEAQ (reference sequence). The CDR3 region has the DNA TGTGCCAGCAGCCCCGGGACAGGTTCGGGTGGCTACACCTTC. Protein sequence: CASSPGTGSGGYTF.

This clonotype was found many times. This chain joins TRBV29-1 and TRBJ1-2, with 10 positions matching TRBD1. There are 14 residues in the CDR3. Trimming at V came to 4 bases and at J to 2 bases, leaving 4 bases not matched to a gene. The germline V gene has CDR1 SQVTM and CDR2 ANQGSEA. CDR3: CSVGKGQGNYGYTF. The CDR3 DNA reads as TGCAGCGTTGGAAAGGGACAGGGGAACTATGGCTACACCTTC.

This clonotype showed up many times. The junction differs from germline at one of its ends, possibly a read error. The chain joins TRBV12-3 or TRBV12-4 to TRBJ1-1, with 9 bases matching TRBD1. CDR3 length: 12 residues. The CDR3 sequence: CASSLTGGLYIF. CDR3 DNA: TGTGCCAGCAGCCTGACAGGGGGTCTATACATCTTT.

In regard to this clonotype: One end of the junction varies from germline; a read error may be responsible. The CDR3 DNA is TGTGCCAGCAGCCCGACAGGAGATCAGCCCCAGCATTTT. It is translated as CASSPTGDQPQHF. This chain joins TRBV5-1 and TRBJ1-5; the D gene is possibly TRBD1 (6 bases). The CDR3 spans 13 residues. CDR1 and CDR2 from the germline V gene are SGHRS and YFSETQ.

The chain links TRBV7-8 to TRBJ1-5; 8 nucleotides match TRBD1. V lost 5 bases and J lost 5; bases outside the gene matches: 11. This CDR3 is built from 16 residues. In germline, CDR1 is SGHVS, CDR2 FQNEAQ. CDR3 DNA sequence: TGTGCCAGCAGCGTAGATGCAGGGGGCAACGATCAGCCCCAGCATTTT. Protein product: CASSVDAGGNDQPQHF.

This clonotype was counted at least ten times. The chain joins TRBV5-5 to TRBJ2-7; D is perhaps TRBD1 (6 bases). Germline CDR1 SGHKS, CDR2 YYEKEE (reference sequence). V shed 1 base and J shed 5 bases, with 7 bases lying between them. The CDR3 has 12 amino acids. CDR3 nucleotides: TGTGCCAGCAGCTTGACAGGGAACGAGCAGTACTTC. The encoded protein is CASSLTGNEQYF.

This clonotype came up a few times. This chain links TRBV7-2 with TRBJ1-1; D is perhaps TRBD1 (6 bases). The length of the CDR3 is 14 residues. Trimming took 3 bases from V and 4 from J, leaving 12 bases between them. Per germline, CDR1 SGHTA and CDR2 FQGNSA. The CDR3 region has the DNA TGTGCCAGCAGCTTCTACTTACAGGGCACTGAAGCTTTCTTT. Residues: CASSFYLQGTEAFF.

The J gene is TRBJ2-5, the V gene TRBV11-1; D possibly uses TRBD1 or TRBD2 (6 bases each). The V gene's germline CDR1 is SGHAT and CDR2 FQDESV (reference sequence). This CDR3 contains 16 residues. The germline V and J ends were trimmed by 4 bases and 1 base, with 16 bases remaining between them. The CDR3 reads CASSSDSGAIQETQYF. CDR3 nucleotides: TGTGCCAGCAGCTCGGACTCGGGGGCCATCCAAGAGACCCAGTACTTC. Together with reference TRBV11-1 and TRBJ2-5, the CDR3 gives the full variable domain: EAEVAQSPRYKITEKSQAVAFWCDPISGHATLYWYRQILGQGPELLVQFQDESVVDDSQLPKDRFSAERLKGVDSTLKIQPAELGDSAMYLCASSSDSGAIQETQYFGPGTRLLVL.

This clonotype was observed many times. The chain couples TRBV7-2 to TRBJ2-6; 8 bases align to TRBD1. Germline values: CDR1 SGHTA, CDR2 FQGNSA. The CDR3 extends over 16 amino acids. Unmatched junction bases numbered 7, after V lost 5 bases and J lost 4 bases. This chain's CDR3 is CASSRQGTWGANVLTF. The CDR3 nucleotides are TGTGCCAGCAGCCGACAGGGGACATGGGGGGCCAACGTCCTGACTTTC.

This chain links TRBV29-1 with TRBJ1-5; 7 bases line up with TRBD1. The V segment lost 6 bases and the J segment 7 bases; nucleotides outside the gene matches: 15. The CDR3 is 15 amino acids. The germline gives CDR1 SQVTM, CDR2 ANQGSEA. CDR3 region: CSVATGDEVSQPQHF. The DNA for the CDR3 is TGCAGCGTGGCAACAGGGGATGAGGTCTCCCAGCCCCAGCATTTT.

At least ten counts were recorded for this clonotype. This sequence joins TRBV10-3 and TRBJ2-7; 7 bases align to TRBD1. In germline, CDR1 is ENHRY, CDR2 SYGVKD. There are 14 residues in the CDR3. V was pared by 3 bases and J by 3 bases, with 5 bases of the junction left unmatched. The CDR3 DNA reads TGTGCCATCAGTGAAGGGGGCAGAGGCTACGAGCAGTACTTC. Translation gives CAISEGGRGYEQYF.

This clonotype was picked up one time. J is TRBJ2-2 and V is TRBV7-3, with TRBD2 matching over 10 bases. V dropped 1 base and J dropped 7; count of bases not matched to a gene: 3. CDR3 size: 15 residues. From germline, CDR1 is SGHTA and CDR2 FQGTGA. The CDR3 coding sequence is TGTGCCAGCAGCTTAAATCCTAGCGGGAGCGGGGAGCTGTTTTTT. Amino acid sequence: CASSLNPSGSGELFF.

With respect to this clonotype: A junction end diverges from the germline sequence, so it may reflect a read error. This chain connects TRBV5-1 to TRBJ1-3; D is undetermined. Per the germline V gene, CDR1 is SGHRS and CDR2 is YFSETQ. This CDR3 spans 16 amino acids. CDR3: CAGSLDSPSSGNTIYF. As DNA, the CDR3 is TGCGCCGGCAGCTTGGACTCTCCCTCCTCTGGAAACACCATTTATTTT.

This clonotype was detected many times. The rearrangement links TRBV11-1 to TRBJ2-5, with D perhaps TRBD1 or TRBD2 (5 bases each). Trimming cost V 5 bases and J 5 bases, with 12 bases left between them. CDR1 SGHAT and CDR2 FQDESV come from the germline V gene (reference sequence). The length of the CDR3 is 13 residues. The DNA for the CDR3 is TGTGCCAGCAGCCCAGGGACCGTCGAGACCCAGTACTTC. Translation: CASSPGTVETQYF.

This chain links TRBV27 with TRBJ1-2; 9 positions agree with TRBD1. CDR3 length equals 14 residues. The germline V gene has CDR1 MNHEY and CDR2 SMNVEV (reference sequence). The J segment lost 6 bases and the V segment lost 7 bases, leaving 9 bases of the junction unmatched. This chain's CDR3 is CASTPSRDRDGYTF. The CDR3 nucleotides are TGTGCCAGCACCCCTTCTCGGGACAGGGATGGCTACACCTTC.

The chain has TRBV7-2 and TRBJ2-7; a weak D match, TRBD1 (5 bases). The CDR3 totals 13 residues. Germline CDR1 SGHTA, CDR2 FQGNSA. V was pared by 3 bases and J by 4 bases, with 10 bases between. CDR3 sequence (DNA): TGTGCCAGCAGCTTCGGATCAGGGTACGAGCAGTACTTC. This translates into CASSFGSGYEQYF. Variable domain in full (rest from reference TRBV7-2 and TRBJ2-7): GAGVSQSPSNKVTEKGKDVELRCDPISGHTALYWYRQSLGQGLEFLIYFQGNSAPDKSGLPSDRFSAERTGGSVSTLTIQRTQQEDSAVYLCASSFGSGYEQYFGPGTRLTVT.

J is TRBJ2-3 and V is TRBV10-3; D unresolved. The V gene lost 8 bases and the J gene lost 5 bases, with 14 bases spanning the gap. Germline loops: CDR1 ENHRY, CDR2 SYGVKD. The CDR3 contains 13 residues. CDR3 in amino acids: CAIGTASGDTQYF. The CDR3 region has the DNA TGTGCCATCGGTACCGCTTCCGGAGATACGCAGTATTTT.

The rearrangement joins TRBV15 to TRBJ1-5; D possibly corresponds to TRBD1 (5 bases). Trimming took off 5 bases at V and 5 bases at J, with 13 bases between the two ends. The CDR3 has 14 residues. The V gene's germline CDR1 is LNHNV and CDR2 YYDKDF (reference sequence). Written as DNA, the CDR3 is TGTGCCACCAGCCCGACAGATCTACATCAGCCCCAGCATTTT. This sequence encodes CATSPTDLHQPQHF. Variable domain in full (rest from reference TRBV15 and TRBJ1-5): DAMVIQNPRYQVTQFGKPVTLSCSQTLNHNVMYWYQQKSSQAPKLLFHYYDKDFNNEADTPDNFQSRRPNTSFCFLDIRSPGLGDTAMYLCATSPTDLHQPQHFGDGTRLSIL.

This sequence joins TRBV29-1 and TRBJ1-2, with D perhaps TRBD1 (6 bases). The V end lost 8 bases, the J end lost 5 bases, and 18 bases lay between the germline ends. Germline loops: CDR1 SQVTM, CDR2 ANQGSEA. CDR3 length: 13 residues. The CDR3 DNA is TGCAGCTTAGAGGCAGGGGAAGGGTATGGCTACACCTTC. It is translated as CSLEAGEGYGYTF.

The chain is built from TRBV20-1 and TRBJ2-7, with a possible D match to TRBD1 (7 bases). CDR1 is DFQATT and CDR2 is SNEGSKA in the germline V gene (reference sequence). The CDR3 spans 14 residues. V lost 4 bases and J lost 3, with 16 bases in between. The CDR3 here is CSAKTGTFGYEQYF. CDR3 in DNA: TGCAGTGCTAAGACAGGGACTTTCGGCTACGAGCAGTACTTC.

This clonotype showed up many times. The V and J genes are TRBV20-1 and TRBJ2-7, with TRBD2 matching over 13 bases. The CDR3 runs to 15 residues. The trim removed 1 base at V and 7 bases at J, leaving 7 bases unmatched. The germline CDR1 and CDR2 sequences are DFQATT and SNEGSKA (reference sequence). The CDR3 coding sequence is TGCAGTGCTAGAGTATTAGGACTAGCGGGAGATGAGCAGTACTTC. Translated: CSARVLGLAGDEQYF.